Listed here is a single T cell receptor (beta chain). This sample was taken from a study of blood T cell repertoires in COVID-19. The overall study: COVID-19 samples from acute and convalescent phases originated in the United States, Italy and Spain. Sample material is recorded as cDNA or gDNA derived from T cells, B-cell-depleted T cells, or PBMCs.

As originally analysed: Nucleated cell counts were estimated from reference gene primer amplification. The assay was immunoSEQ multiplex PCR, and TCRdb's table has in-frame clones only and misses some. The D gene and trimming were derived from the DNA, and the V and J assignments and clone size from that table. The sample yields about 50,000 clones, around four fifths seen once. Material for sequencing was peripheral blood. This TCR was sampled from a human donor in a cohort sampled during active COVID-19.

CDR3 in amino acids: CASNPSMGDTQPQHF. CDR3 bases: TGTGCCAGCAACCCTTCCATGGGGGACACTCAGCCCCAGCATTTT. The J gene is TRBJ1-5, the V gene TRBV6-6; a possible D gene is TRBD1 (6 bases). The germline V gene encodes CDR1 MNHNY and CDR2 SVGAGI (reference sequence). The CDR3 runs 15 residues. The V and J ends lost 7 bases and 6 bases respectively, with 19 bases between them.